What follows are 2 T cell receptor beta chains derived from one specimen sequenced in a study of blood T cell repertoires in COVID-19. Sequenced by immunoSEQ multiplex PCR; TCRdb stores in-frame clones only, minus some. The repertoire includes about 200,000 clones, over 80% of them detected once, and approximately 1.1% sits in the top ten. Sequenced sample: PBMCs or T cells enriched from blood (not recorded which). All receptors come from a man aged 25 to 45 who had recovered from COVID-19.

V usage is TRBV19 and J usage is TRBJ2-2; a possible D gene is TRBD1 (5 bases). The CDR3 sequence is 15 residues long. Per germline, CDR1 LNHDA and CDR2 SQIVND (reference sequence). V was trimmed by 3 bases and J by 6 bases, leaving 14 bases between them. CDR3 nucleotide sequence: TGTGCCAGTAGTATGTGGCAGGGTACGGCCGGGGAGCTGTTTTTT. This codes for CASSMWQGTAGELFF.

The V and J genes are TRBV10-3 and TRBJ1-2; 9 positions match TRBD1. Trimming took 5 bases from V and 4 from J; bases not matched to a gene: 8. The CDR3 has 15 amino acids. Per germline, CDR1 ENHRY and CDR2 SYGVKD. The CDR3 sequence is CAISQDRGFSYGYTF. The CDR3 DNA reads TGTGCCATCAGTCAAGACAGGGGGTTCAGCTATGGCTACACCTTC.